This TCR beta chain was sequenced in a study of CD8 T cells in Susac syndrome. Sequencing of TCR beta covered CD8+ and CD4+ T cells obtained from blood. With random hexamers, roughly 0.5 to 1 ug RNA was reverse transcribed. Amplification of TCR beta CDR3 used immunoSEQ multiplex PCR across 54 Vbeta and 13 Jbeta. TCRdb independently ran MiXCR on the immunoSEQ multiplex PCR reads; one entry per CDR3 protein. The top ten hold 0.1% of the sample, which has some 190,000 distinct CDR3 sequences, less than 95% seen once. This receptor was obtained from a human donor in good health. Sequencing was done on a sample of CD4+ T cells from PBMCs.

The CDR3 DNA reads TGTGCCAGCCGGGACAGCATCACAGATACGCAGTATTTT. Encoded protein: CASRDSITDTQYF. The chain carries TRBV28 and TRBJ2-3; 7 bases are a match to TRBD1. The CDR3 has 13 residues. From germline, CDR1 is MDHEN and CDR2 SYDVKM. V was pared by 8 bases and J by 2 bases, with 4 bases of the junction left unmatched.